The source of this T cell receptor (beta chain) is a study of metastatic and nonmetastatic thyroid tumors. For the study at large: The study looked at repertoires side by side in blood and in tumor or nodule tissue from malignant and benign thyroid patients.

V was pared by 8 bases and J by 4 bases, with 20 bases between. The CDR3 contains 15 residues. From germline, CDR1 is SNHLY and CDR2 FYNNEI. Authors' data handling: A papillary thyroid cancer distant-metastasis classifier was built from CDR3 differences across clinicopathological groups. TCRdb reanalyzed the PCR reads via MiXCR. TCRdb's processing, not the authors' own work, is the source of the V and J calls. The table has about 49,000 clones, 20% to 25% seen once. Thyroid surgery took place with no prior treatment in any patient. The chain is built from TRBV2 and TRBJ2-5; TRBD1 might be the D (5 bases). The clonotype comes from a female donor with papillary thyroid cancer or a benign thyroid nodule (not recorded which). Some clones in this sample may be carry-over from other donors' samples. Sequenced: blood. The CDR3 spells CASGVTVGLLETQYF. The CDR3 DNA is TGTGCCAGCGGTGTGACAGTTGGCCTTTTAGAGACCCAGTACTTC.